This T cell receptor beta chain appears in the sequencing data of a study of monozygotic twins with inflammatory bowel disease. The length of the CDR3 is 15 residues. Germline CDR1 SGHDT, CDR2 YYEEEE. TCRdb re-called the 5' RACE reads and catalogs CDR3 proteins one per entry, DNA excluded. The table lists approximately 400,000 distinct CDR3 sequences. The sample consisted of blood. The J gene is TRBJ2-1, the V gene TRBV5-6; TCRdb proposes TRBD1, but this gene call is untestable without DNA. The TCR originated in a human donor with ulcerative colitis or Crohn's disease, or a healthy co-twin of an affected twin (not recorded which). The CDR3: CASSLTGRFLPKQFF.